One and the same sample provided the 30 T cell receptor beta chains below, sequenced in a study of control samples from healthy donors and cancer patients. Clones were read by immunoSEQ multiplex PCR, and TCRdb kept only the in-frame ones, dropping some. The sample lists some 100,000 clones, 85% to 90% occurring once. The sequenced material came from blood. These receptors all come from a woman aged 50 to 60 in good health.

This chain uses TRBV5-1 with TRBJ1-1; tentatively, D is TRBD1 (5 bases). The germline V and J ends were trimmed by 4 bases and 1 base, with 11 bases remaining between them. Germline-derived CDR1 and CDR2 are SGHRS and YFSETQ. The CDR3 extends over 14 amino acids. Written as DNA, the CDR3 is TGCGCCAGCAGCGGGGGGGTCAGGAACACTGAAGCTTTCTTT. As protein: CASSGGVRNTEAFF.

This clone was found once. The rearrangement uses TRBV2 and TRBJ1-1, with 11 bases matching TRBD1. After removal of 7 bases from V and 0 bases from J, the junction contained 10 bases not matched to a gene. Germline V gene data show CDR1 as SNHLY and CDR2 as FYNNEI. The CDR3 is 17 residues long. CDR3 loop: CASIVGGQGVMNTEAFF. The CDR3 bases are TGTGCCAGCATCGTGGGGGGACAGGGGGTTATGAACACTGAAGCTTTCTTT.

V is TRBV2 and J is TRBJ1-2, with D tentatively TRBD1 (6 bases). This CDR3 has 13 residues. Germline CDR1 is SNHLY and CDR2 is FYNNEI. Trimming pared 9 bases from V and 3 bases from J, leaving 14 bases between. The CDR3 loop is CASRQGIDYGYTF. In DNA, the CDR3 is TGTGCCAGTCGGCAGGGGATTGACTATGGCTACACCTTC.

This clone has only a few counts. V gene TRBV18 combines with J gene TRBJ2-7; 9 bases are shared with TRBD1. The J segment lost 0 bases and the V segment lost 6 bases, leaving 6 bases of the junction unmatched. Germline CDR1 reads KGHSH; CDR2 reads LQKENI. CDR3 length: 15 amino acids. The CDR3 spells CASSPGTGSSYEQYF. CDR3 nucleotides: TGTGCCAGCTCCCCCGGGACAGGGAGCTCCTACGAGCAGTACTTC.

This clone turned up a few times. The chain links TRBV5-1 to TRBJ2-5, with 11 positions matching TRBD2. The CDR3 has 17 residues. The germline V gene has CDR1 SGHRS and CDR2 YFSETQ. V lost 4 bases to trimming and J lost 4 bases; unmatched junction nucleotides: 12. DNA for the CDR3: TGCGCCAGCAGCAATCGACTAGCGGGACGGGTTAGAGAGACCCAGTACTTC. Amino acid sequence: CASSNRLAGRVRETQYF.

The chain has TRBV2 and TRBJ2-1, with 8 bases matching TRBD2. The V gene end was trimmed by 6 bases and the J gene end by 2 bases; junction bases not matched to a gene: 6. In germline, CDR1 is SNHLY, CDR2 FYNNEI. The CDR3 has 15 amino acids. The CDR3 DNA reads TGTGCCAGCAGACAACTAGCGGCCCCCTACAATGAGCAGTTCTTC. It translates to CASRQLAAPYNEQFF.

This clone appeared once. The chain couples TRBV4-1 to TRBJ1-5; D not certain. Trimming stripped 0 bases from V and 1 base from J, with 10 bases between. The CDR3 has 16 amino acids. The germline gives CDR1 MGHRA, CDR2 YSYEKL. As DNA, the CDR3 is TGCGCCAGCAGCCAAGATGTAGGTCTAAGCAATCAGCCCCAGCATTTT. Protein: CASSQDVGLSNQPQHF.

The gene calls are TRBV19 and TRBJ1-5; 11 bases fit TRBD1. The length of the CDR3 is 18 residues. CDR1 is LNHDA and CDR2 is SQIVND in the germline V gene (reference sequence). V lost 3 bases and J lost 5; bases outside the gene matches: 12. CDR3 protein: CASSILGQGAYGDQPQHF. The DNA for the CDR3 is TGTGCCAGTAGTATCCTTGGACAGGGGGCTTATGGGGATCAGCCCCAGCATTTT.

This clone showed up just a few times. The chain has TRBV7-8 and TRBJ1-5; TRBD1 aligns across 7 bases. The CDR3 is 13 residues long. J gave up 6 bases and V 5 bases, and 4 bases lay outside the gene matches. Germline V gives CDR1 SGHVS, CDR2 FQNEAQ. The CDR3 nucleotides read TGTGCCAGCAGCGAAGGACAGGTTCAGCCCCAGCATTTT. Translation: CASSEGQVQPQHF. The whole variable domain, remainder taken from reference TRBV7-8 and TRBJ1-5, is GAGVSQSPRYKVAKRGQDVALRCDPISGHVSLFWYQQALGQGPEFLTYFQNEAQLDKSGLPSDRFFAERPEGSVSTLKIQRTQQEDSAVYLCASSEGQVQPQHFGDGTRLSIL.

The V and J genes are TRBV9 and TRBJ2-7; the D gene is possibly TRBD1 (5 bases). The V end was cut by 4 bases, the J end by 4 bases, with 12 bases between. This CDR3 is built from 13 residues. CDR1 is SGDLS and CDR2 is YYNGEE in the germline V gene. In nucleotides, the CDR3 is TGTGCCAGCAGCACAGGTTTCGGGTACGAGCAGTACTTC. Its protein is CASSTGFGYEQYF.

The chain uses TRBV5-8 and TRBJ2-1, with D possibly TRBD1 on 5 matching bases. This CDR3 has 15 residues. The germline V and J ends were trimmed by 2 bases and 2 bases, with 11 bases remaining between them. Germline lookup yields CDR1 SGHTS and CDR2 YDEGEE. The CDR3 bases are TGTGCCAGCAGCTTCCGACAGCACACCTACAATGAGCAGTTCTTC. It encodes CASSFRQHTYNEQFF.

The chain is built from TRBV6-5 and TRBJ1-1; 9 bases align to TRBD1. The CDR3 sequence is 13 residues long. Germline CDR1 reads MNHEY; CDR2 reads SVGAGI. The J segment lost 6 bases and the V segment lost 10 bases, leaving 9 bases of the junction unmatched. In DNA form, the CDR3 reads TGTGCCACCCCGGGACAGGGTCGGCCTGAAGCTTTCTTT. Amino acid sequence: CATPGQGRPEAFF.

The count of this clone is one. The rearrangement uses TRBV29-1 and TRBJ1-1; D unclear. The germline V gene has CDR1 SQVTM and CDR2 ANQGSEA. The CDR3 sequence is 14 residues long. V was shortened by 0 bases and J by 5 bases, with 13 bases between the two germline ends. The CDR3 region has the DNA TGCAGCGTTGAAGATTTACGGGGTTTGACTGAAGCTTTCTTT. The encoded protein is CSVEDLRGLTEAFF.

V usage is TRBV4-2 and J usage is TRBJ1-4; the match to TRBD1 covers 9 bases. The length of the CDR3 is 15 residues. Germline CDR1 reads LGHNA; CDR2 reads YNFKEQ. Unmatched junction bases numbered 1, after V lost 1 base and J lost 4 bases. The chain's CDR3 is CASSQAGQGNEKLFF. CDR3 in DNA: TGTGCCAGCAGCCAAGCGGGACAGGGTAATGAAAAACTGTTTTTT.

CDR3 in DNA: TGTGCCAGCAGGGAACGACAGGGGGTCCCTCTCAGATATAATTCACCCCTCCACTTT. Its translation is CASRERQGVPLRYNSPLHF. This chain connects TRBV6-1 to TRBJ1-6; 9 nucleotides match TRBD1. With 6 bases clipped from V and 4 bases from J, the junction kept 16 bases outside the gene matches. Germline loops: CDR1 MNHNS, CDR2 SASEGT. This CDR3 contains 19 residues.

The DNA of the CDR3 is TGTGCCAGCAGTTCGCCAAAATGGGGGGGCTCCTACAATGAGCAGTTCTTC. This gives the protein CASSSPKWGGSYNEQFF. J is TRBJ2-1 and V is TRBV6-2 or TRBV6-3; 7 nucleotides line up with TRBD2. Germline V CDR1 and CDR2: MNHEY, SVGEGT. CDR3 length equals 17 residues. V was pared by 4 bases and J by 0 bases, with 9 bases of the junction left unmatched.

The chain uses TRBV10-3 and TRBJ2-3; TRBD2 might be the D (6 bases). CDR3 length equals 15 residues. With 4 bases removed from V and 5 bases from J, the gap between germline ends came to 16 bases. Germline lookup yields CDR1 ENHRY and CDR2 SYGVKD. This chain's CDR3 is CAISGGLTGEDTQYF. CDR3 coding DNA: TGTGCCATCAGTGGGGGATTAACGGGAGAAGATACGCAGTATTTT.

CDR3 nucleotide sequence: TGTGCCAGCAGCCACGCCAGAGGTTGGGGGGCCAACGTCCTGACTTTC. It encodes CASSHARGWGANVLTF. The chain is built from TRBV7-2 and TRBJ2-6; D is undetermined. Germline V CDR1 and CDR2: SGHTA, FQGNSA. This CDR3 spans 16 amino acids. The germline V and J ends were trimmed by 5 bases and 4 bases, with 15 bases remaining between them.

This clone showed up just a few times. This CDR3 is also generated by other DNA sequences in the sample. J is TRBJ2-2 and V is TRBV4-1; weak D call: TRBD2 (5 bases). Trimming removed 1 base at V and 3 bases at J, with 12 bases between. CDR3 length: 16 amino acids. From germline, CDR1 is MGHRA and CDR2 YSYEKL. CDR3 DNA sequence: TGCGCCAGCAGCCAAGGAGGGTGGGTGGACACCGGGGAGCTGTTTTTT. Amino acid sequence: CASSQGGWVDTGELFF.

The chain employs TRBV5-5 and TRBJ1-2; the D gene is possibly TRBD1 (6 bases). Germline assignment: CDR1 SGHKS and CDR2 YYEKEE (reference sequence). The CDR3 spans 14 residues. V was cut by 0 bases and J by 1 base, with 7 bases left in between. This chain's CDR3 is CASSLDRVNYGYTF. The CDR3 DNA follows: TGTGCCAGCAGCTTGGACAGGGTTAACTATGGCTACACCTTC.

The J gene is TRBJ1-4, the V gene TRBV5-5, with 10 bases aligning to TRBD1. Germline CDR1 SGHKS, CDR2 YYEKEE (reference sequence). After removal of 4 bases from V and 6 bases from J, the junction contained 3 bases not matched to a gene. CDR3 length: 14 amino acids. The DNA of the CDR3 is TGTGCCAGCAGCCGGACAGGGGGGGATGAAAAACTGTTTTTT. The encoded protein is CASSRTGGDEKLFF.

The V gene is TRBV7-3, the J gene TRBJ1-6, with 8 bases identical to TRBD1. The CDR3 is made up of 13 amino acids. Germline V gene sequence: CDR1 SGHTA, CDR2 FQGTGA. Trimming cost V 4 bases and J 8 bases; bases outside gene matches: 1. DNA of the CDR3: TGTGCCAGCAGCTCGACAGGGGATTCACCCCTCCACTTT. It specifies CASSSTGDSPLHF.

V is TRBV29-1 and J is TRBJ1-3, with TRBD1 identical over 7 bases. Germline CDR1 is SQVTM and CDR2 is ANQGSEA. The junction had 11 bases not matched to a gene; V was cut back by 6 bases and J by 0 bases. The CDR3 is made up of 16 amino acids. The CDR3 nucleotides read TGCAGCGTGAGCTGGGCGGGACAGCCCTCTGGAAACACCATATATTTT. Translating it yields CSVSWAGQPSGNTIYF.

This sequence joins TRBV2 and TRBJ2-5, with 13 bases identical to TRBD2. The CDR3 contains 17 residues. Trimming cost V 1 base and J 2 bases; bases outside gene matches: 4. CDR1 is SNHLY, CDR2 FYNNEI, per germline. Here the CDR3 DNA reads TGTGCCAGCAGTGAAGGGACTAGCGGGAGTACGCAAGAGACCCAGTACTTC. It is translated as CASSEGTSGSTQETQYF.

This clone has a single count. The chain recombines TRBV6-2 or TRBV6-3 with TRBJ2-4; TRBD1 agrees at 8 bases. Germline-derived CDR1 and CDR2 are MNHEY and SVGEGT. The CDR3 extends over 16 amino acids. The junction had 8 bases not matched to a gene; V was cut back by 5 bases and J by 2 bases. The chain's CDR3 is CASSKQGVLSKNIQYF. CDR3 coding DNA: TGTGCCAGCAGTAAACAGGGGGTCTTGTCCAAAAACATTCAGTACTTC.

This clone came up once. The rearrangement joins TRBV5-6 to TRBJ2-6; D gene unclear. The V end was cut by 0 bases, the J end by 0 bases, with 4 bases between. The CDR3 sequence is 15 residues long. Germline V gene lookup returns CDR1 SGHDT and CDR2 YYEEEE. The CDR3 region has the DNA TGTGCCAGCAGCTTGGTTGGCTCTGGGGCCAACGTCCTGACTTTC. Encoded protein: CASSLVGSGANVLTF.

The V and J genes are TRBV29-1 and TRBJ2-6, with D unresolved. There are 15 residues in the CDR3. Trimming took 5 bases from V and 3 from J, leaving 14 bases between them. CDR1 SQVTM and CDR2 ANQGSEA come from the germline V gene. The CDR3 DNA reads TGCAGCGTTAGGGTCAGCGAAAATGGGGCCAACGTCCTGACTTTC. As protein: CSVRVSENGANVLTF. The variable domain in full, with the rest retrieved from reference TRBV29-1 and TRBJ2-6, is SAVISQKPSRDICQRGTSLTIQCQVDSQVTMMFWYRQQPGQSLTLIATANQGSEATYESGFVIDKFPISRPNLTFSTLTVSNMSPEDSSIYLCSVRVSENGANVLTFGAGSRLTVL.

This chain uses TRBV28 with TRBJ1-5; 11 nucleotides agree with TRBD1. CDR3 length: 16 amino acids. V lost 2 bases to trimming and J lost 7 bases; unmatched junction nucleotides: 7. Germline V gene sequence: CDR1 MDHEN, CDR2 SYDVKM. This CDR3 reads CASSLRTGGDLQPQHF. CDR3 DNA: TGTGCCAGCAGTTTAAGGACAGGGGGCGATCTGCAGCCCCAGCATTTT. Based on the CDR3 plus reference TRBV28 and TRBJ1-5, the full variable domain is DVKVTQSSRYLVKRTGEKVFLECVQDMDHENMFWYRQDPGLGLRLIYFSYDVKMKEKGDIPEGYSVSREKKERFSLILESASTNQTSMYLCASSLRTGGDLQPQHFGDGTRLSIL.

The genes are TRBV21-1 and TRBJ1-3; the table gives TRBD1 as D, unverified against the DNA. TRBV21-1 is shown as a pseudogene. The CDR3 runs 18 residues. CDR3 sequence (DNA): TGTGCCAGCAGCAAGCTTCCACAGGGGGCATTTTCTGGAAACACCATATATTTT. As protein: CASSKLPQGAFSGNTIYF.

The chain has TRBV10-3 and TRBJ1-5, with D hard to call. V lost 3 bases to trimming and J lost 0 bases, with 6 bases between them. The CDR3 runs to 14 residues. Germline values: CDR1 ENHRY, CDR2 SYGVKD. The CDR3 DNA is TGTGCCATCAGTGACGGGTATAGCAATCAGCCCCAGCATTTT. Translating gives CAISDGYSNQPQHF.